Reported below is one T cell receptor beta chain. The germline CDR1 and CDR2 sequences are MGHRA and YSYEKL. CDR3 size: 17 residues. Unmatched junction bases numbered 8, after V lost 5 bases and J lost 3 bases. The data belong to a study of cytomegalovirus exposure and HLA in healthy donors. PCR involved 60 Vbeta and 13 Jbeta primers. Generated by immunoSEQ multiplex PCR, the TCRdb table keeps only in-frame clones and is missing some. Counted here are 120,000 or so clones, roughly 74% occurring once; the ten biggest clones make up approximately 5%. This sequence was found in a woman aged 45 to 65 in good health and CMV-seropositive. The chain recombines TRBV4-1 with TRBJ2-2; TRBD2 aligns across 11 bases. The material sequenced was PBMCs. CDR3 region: CASSFPSGGLDTGELFF. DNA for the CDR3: TGCGCCAGCAGCTTTCCTAGCGGGGGGTTGGACACCGGGGAGCTGTTTTTT.